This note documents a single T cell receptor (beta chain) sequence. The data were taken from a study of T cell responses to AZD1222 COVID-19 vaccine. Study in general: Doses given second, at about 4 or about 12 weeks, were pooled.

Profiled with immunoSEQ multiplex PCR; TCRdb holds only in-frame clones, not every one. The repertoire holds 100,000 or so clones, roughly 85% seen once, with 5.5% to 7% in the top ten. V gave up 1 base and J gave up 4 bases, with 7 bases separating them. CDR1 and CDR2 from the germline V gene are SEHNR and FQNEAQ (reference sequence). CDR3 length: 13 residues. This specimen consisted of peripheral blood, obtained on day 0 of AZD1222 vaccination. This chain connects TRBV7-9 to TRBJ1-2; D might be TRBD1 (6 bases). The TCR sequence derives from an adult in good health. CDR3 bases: TGTGCCAGCAGCTTAGTGGGGGCCTATGGCTACACCTTC. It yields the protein CASSLVGAYGYTF. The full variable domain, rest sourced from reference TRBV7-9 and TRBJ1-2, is DTGVSQNPRHKITKRGQNVTFRCDPISEHNRLYWYRQTLGQGPEFLTYFQNEAQLEKSRLLSDRFSAERPKGSFSTLEIQRTEQGDSAMYLCASSLVGAYGYTFGSGTRLTVV.